These 29 T cell receptor beta chains originate from one sample sequenced in a study of early T cells in non-severe SARS-CoV-2 infection. TCRdb itself ran the 5' RACE reads through MiXCR, one entry per CDR3 protein. The repertoire holds tens of thousands of distinct CDR3 sequences, with 5.2% as singletons. What was sequenced was whole blood. Receptors originate from an adult who was a healthcare worker with PCR-confirmed SARS-CoV-2 infection or an uninfected control (not recorded which).

This clonotype appeared many times. This chain joins TRBV5-1 and TRBJ2-7; D is ambiguous. This CDR3 has 11 residues. In germline, CDR1 is SGHRS, CDR2 YFSETQ. The V end was cut by 3 bases, the J end by 5 bases, with 6 bases between. The CDR3 DNA sequence: TGCGCCAGCAGCTCTCAGAACGAGCAGTACTTC. Its translation is CASSSQNEQYF.

In its sample, this clonotype was seen many times. The chain combines TRBV7-6 with TRBJ2-7; perhaps TRBD1 as D (6 bases). Looked up from germline, CDR1 is SGHVS and CDR2 is FNYEAQ. The CDR3 is 14 residues long. V was cut by 5 bases and J by 7 bases, with 18 bases left in between. The CDR3 is CASSPGQTLGEQYF. CDR3 in DNA: TGTGCCAGCAGCCCTGGACAGACCCTTGGGGAGCAGTACTTC.

This clonotype occurred a few times. The genes are TRBV28 and TRBJ1-6, with D unresolved. The CDR3 is 12 amino acids. The V gene lost 7 bases and the J gene lost 9 bases, with 10 bases spanning the gap. Germline CDR1 MDHEN, CDR2 SYDVKM. As DNA, the CDR3 is TGTGCCAGCAACGACGGTTCTTCACCCCTCCACTTT. Amino acids: CASNDGSSPLHF.

This clonotype was seen a few times. The V call is TRBV7-2, the J call TRBJ2-1; D possibly uses TRBD1 or TRBD2 (5 bases each). The CDR3 is 11 amino acids. Per the germline V gene, CDR1 is SGHTA and CDR2 is FQGNSA. With 6 bases removed from V and 8 bases from J, the gap between germline ends came to 8 bases. CDR3 region: CASRGDHEQFF. The DNA of the CDR3 is TGTGCCAGCAGGGGGGACCATGAGCAGTTCTTC.

Ten or more counts support this clonotype. The chain links TRBV18 to TRBJ1-2; D is ambiguous. Germline values: CDR1 KGHSH, CDR2 LQKENI. There are 16 residues in the CDR3. V lost 3 bases to trimming and J lost 5 bases, with 19 bases between them. This CDR3 reads CASSPDYGNQGYGYTF. Written as DNA, the CDR3 is TGTGCCAGCTCACCCGACTACGGGAACCAAGGATATGGCTACACCTTC.

This clonotype was observed at least ten times. The chain couples TRBV12-3 or TRBV12-4 to TRBJ2-7; tentatively, D is TRBD1 or TRBD2 (5 bases each). The length of the CDR3 is 16 residues. V was shortened by 2 bases and J by 2 bases, with 16 bases between the two germline ends. The CDR3 reads CASSLWDRPFAYEQYF. The CDR3 DNA follows: TGTGCCAGCAGTTTATGGGACCGCCCTTTCGCCTACGAGCAGTACTTC.

This clonotype was seen ten or more times. This chain uses TRBV20-1 with TRBJ2-3, with 14 bases matching TRBD2. The ends lost 1 base at V and 3 bases at J; junction bases unmatched: 9. The CDR3 spans 18 residues. Germline values: CDR1 DFQATT, CDR2 SNEGSKA (reference sequence). For the CDR3, the DNA is TGCAGTGCTAGAGCTCCCGGGACTAGCGGGAGAAATACAGATACGCAGTATTTT. Protein: CSARAPGTSGRNTDTQYF.

This clonotype showed up many times. The chain joins TRBV7-3 to TRBJ2-5, with 11 bases identical to TRBD1. Per the germline V gene, CDR1 is SGHTA and CDR2 is FQGTGA. The CDR3 length is 14 residues. The J segment lost 2 bases and the V segment lost 5 bases, leaving 1 base of the junction unmatched. CDR3 sequence: CASSRDRGQETQYF. For the CDR3, the DNA is TGTGCCAGCAGCCGGGACAGGGGGCAAGAGACCCAGTACTTC.

V usage is TRBV28 and J usage is TRBJ1-2; maybe TRBD1 (6 bases). The germline V and J ends were trimmed by 6 bases and 6 bases, with 11 bases remaining between them. Germline lookup yields CDR1 MDHEN and CDR2 SYDVKM. The CDR3 has 12 residues. This chain's CDR3 is CASRTGYHGYTF. The CDR3 coding sequence is TGTGCCAGCAGAACAGGGTACCATGGCTACACCTTC.

On this clonotype itself: A much larger clone differs by one base, so this may be a read error. V and J are TRBV28 and TRBJ1-6; perhaps TRBD1 as D (5 bases). This CDR3 has 14 amino acids. Germline lookup yields CDR1 MDHEN and CDR2 SYDVKM. The CDR3 region is CASSVAWGDSPLLF. The CDR3 DNA reads as TGTGCCAGCAGTGTGGCCTGGGGGGATTCACCCCTCCTCTTT.

This clonotype was detected many times. The gene calls are TRBV25-1 and TRBJ2-3; tentatively, D is TRBD1 (6 bases). CDR3 length: 15 amino acids. Trimming removed 3 bases from V and 6 bases from J, with 16 bases in between. In germline, CDR1 is MGHDK, CDR2 SYGVNS. This CDR3 is CASSDPTGPSDTQYF. CDR3 nucleotides: TGTGCCAGCAGTGATCCGACAGGTCCCTCGGATACGCAGTATTTT.

This clonotype was detected only a few times. V is TRBV7-3 and J is TRBJ2-3, with D unresolved. Deletions cut 1 base from V and 4 bases from J, with 9 bases between. Germline V gene lookup returns CDR1 SGHTA and CDR2 FQGTGA. The CDR3 sequence is 14 residues long. This CDR3 reads CASSLIPPPDTQYF. In DNA, the CDR3 is TGTGCCAGCAGCTTAATCCCCCCCCCAGATACGCAGTATTTT.

This clonotype occurred a few times. The chain employs TRBV12-3 or TRBV12-4 and TRBJ2-3, with D possibly being TRBD1 (5 bases). Deletions cut 1 base from V and 4 bases from J, with 12 bases between. The CDR3 totals 15 residues. For the CDR3, the DNA is TGTGCCAGCAGTTTAGTCAGGGCTGTGGCAGATACGCAGTATTTT. The encoded protein is CASSLVRAVADTQYF.

At least ten counts were recorded for this clonotype. The chain employs TRBV5-1 and TRBJ2-1, with TRBD2 identical over 11 bases. Germline values: CDR1 SGHRS, CDR2 YFSETQ. This CDR3 is 14 amino acids long. Trimming took 5 bases from V and 7 from J; bases not matched to a gene: 5. The CDR3: CASRGASGRNEQFF. As DNA, the CDR3 is TGCGCCAGCAGGGGGGCTAGCGGGAGGAATGAGCAGTTCTTC.

This clonotype has at least ten counts. This chain connects TRBV3-1 to TRBJ2-7, with unresolved D. The CDR3 spans 13 residues. V lost 2 bases and J lost 4, with 9 bases in between. Germline V CDR1 and CDR2: LGHDT, YNNKEL (reference sequence). The CDR3 reads CASSQWQDYEQYF. DNA of the CDR3: TGTGCCAGCAGCCAATGGCAGGATTACGAGCAGTACTTC.

This clonotype showed up many times. This chain connects TRBV28 to TRBJ1-2, with D maybe TRBD1 (6 bases). Trimming cost V 5 bases and J 5 bases, with 18 bases left between them. Germline V gene sequence: CDR1 MDHEN, CDR2 SYDVKM. There are 15 residues in the CDR3. CDR3 in DNA: TGTGCCAGCAGTGGTGACAGGCCCAGGGGATATGGCTACACCTTC. It encodes CASSGDRPRGYGYTF.

This clonotype was seen ten or more times. The chain links TRBV3-1 to TRBJ2-7, with 10 bases aligning to TRBD1. Germline trimming cut 2 bases from V and 3 bases from J; bases unmatched to any gene: 4. Germline V gene lookup returns CDR1 LGHDT and CDR2 YNNKEL (reference sequence). The CDR3 has 15 amino acids. CDR3 region: CASSQRTGGNYEQYF. In DNA, the CDR3 is TGTGCCAGCAGCCAACGGACAGGGGGAAACTACGAGCAGTACTTC.

Only a few counts were recorded for this clonotype. The gene calls are TRBV27 and TRBJ2-7, with 7 bases lining up with TRBD1. V dropped 2 bases and J dropped 5; count of bases not matched to a gene: 6. This CDR3 region has 14 residues. Germline-derived CDR1 and CDR2 are MNHEY and SMNVEV (reference sequence). The CDR3 sequence is CASSLMRGLNEQYF. CDR3 bases: TGTGCCAGCAGTTTAATGAGGGGGCTCAACGAGCAGTACTTC.

As regards this clonotype: A single base separates this from a much larger clone, so it may be a read error. The chain couples TRBV20-1 to TRBJ2-7; D remains unclear. The CDR3 length is 13 residues. In germline, CDR1 is DFQATT, CDR2 SNEGSKA (reference sequence). This CDR3 reads CSARDNYAYELYF. Here the CDR3 DNA reads TGCAGTGCTAGAGATAACTACGCCTACGAGCTGTACTTC.

This clonotype was seen at least ten times. The chain combines TRBV7-9 with TRBJ2-7; perhaps D is TRBD1 or TRBD2 (6 bases each). Trimming cost V 5 bases and J 2 bases, with 19 bases left between them. The CDR3 contains 16 residues. The germline V gene encodes CDR1 SEHNR and CDR2 FQNEAQ (reference sequence). The CDR3 region is CASSLLQGRRAYEQYF. CDR3 in DNA: TGTGCCAGCAGCCTTCTTCAGGGGAGGAGGGCCTACGAGCAGTACTTC.

In this sample, this clonotype turned up many times. The chain employs TRBV6-2 or TRBV6-3 and TRBJ2-3; either TRBD1 or TRBD2 may supply D (6 bases each). The ends were cut back, 2 bases at V and 4 bases at J, with 22 bases in the middle. The CDR3 totals 18 residues. Germline V gene sequence: CDR1 MNHEY, CDR2 SVGEGT. This CDR3 is CASSYRADRPGEADTQYF. The CDR3 nucleotides are TGTGCCAGCAGTTACCGAGCCGACAGGCCCGGGGAGGCAGATACGCAGTATTTT.

This clonotype was observed many times. The chain carries TRBV18 and TRBJ1-2; the match to TRBD1 covers 7 bases. CDR1 is KGHSH and CDR2 is LQKENI in the germline V gene. With 3 bases clipped from V and 7 bases from J, the junction kept 8 bases outside the gene matches. The CDR3 is 14 residues long. CDR3 in DNA: TGTGCCAGCTCACCCCCCGACAGGGTCTCTGGCTACACCTTC. Encoded protein: CASSPPDRVSGYTF.

V and J are TRBV28 and TRBJ2-7; 7 nucleotides line up with TRBD2. The length of the CDR3 is 16 residues. V was clipped by 2 bases and J by 6 bases; unmatched bases: 13. In germline, CDR1 is MDHEN, CDR2 SYDVKM. CDR3 nucleotides: TGTGCCAGCAGTTTACTAGTGGGAGGGCCTTTCCTCGAGCAGTACTTC. Encoded protein: CASSLLVGGPFLEQYF.

The chain carries TRBV20-1 and TRBJ1-1; D unresolved. There are 12 residues in the CDR3. Germline CDR1 reads DFQATT; CDR2 reads SNEGSKA (reference sequence). Trimming removed 1 base from V and 4 bases from J, with 7 bases in between. CDR3 sequence (DNA): TGCAGTGCTAGAGGTTCCCTCACTGAAGCTTTCTTT. Its protein product is CSARGSLTEAFF.

This clonotype was picked up a small number of times. The J gene is TRBJ2-3, the V gene TRBV28; 8 bases agree with TRBD1. Per the germline V gene, CDR1 is MDHEN and CDR2 is SYDVKM. This CDR3 has 15 amino acids. V shed 4 bases and J 1 base; nucleotides not matched to a gene: 4. The chain's CDR3 is CASSSPGGGTDTQYF. Written as DNA, the CDR3 is TGTGCCAGCAGTTCCCCAGGGGGCGGCACAGATACGCAGTATTTT.

The chain recombines TRBV7-9 with TRBJ2-1, with D possibly TRBD1 on 5 matching bases. Trimming took off 3 bases at V and 13 bases at J, with 16 bases between the two ends. This CDR3 has 13 amino acids. CDR1 SEHNR and CDR2 FQNEAQ come from the germline V gene (reference sequence). The DNA for the CDR3 is TGTGCCAGCAGCTTGGAACAGGTCCCCGAACAGTTCTTC. This translates into CASSLEQVPEQFF.

This clonotype came up a few times. CDR3 sequence (DNA): TGCAGTGCTAGAGGGTTCGGCAGAGCGGGGTTGGAGACCCAGTACTTC. It yields the protein CSARGFGRAGLETQYF. This chain joins TRBV20-1 and TRBJ2-5; 7 bases fit TRBD2. Unmatched junction bases numbered 13, after V lost 1 base and J lost 5 bases. This CDR3 contains 16 residues. Germline CDR1 and CDR2: DFQATT and SNEGSKA (reference sequence).

The genes are TRBV12-3 or TRBV12-4 and TRBJ2-3, with TRBD2 matching over 9 bases. The CDR3 loop spans 17 amino acids. V lost 5 bases, J lost 4 bases, and 13 bases stayed unmatched. CDR3 in amino acids: CASSPRTSADLADTQYF. The CDR3 coding sequence is TGTGCCAGCAGTCCGCGGACTAGCGCCGACCTAGCAGATACGCAGTATTTT.

Many counts were recorded for this clonotype. The rearrangement joins TRBV11-1 to TRBJ1-5; TRBD1 is a possible D gene (6 bases). CDR1 SGHAT and CDR2 FQDESV come from the germline V gene (reference sequence). This CDR3 spans 15 amino acids. V was cut by 5 bases and J by 0 bases, with 11 bases left in between. As DNA, the CDR3 is TGTGCCAGCAGCGAAACAGGGAGTAGCAATCAGCCCCAGCATTTT. Translating gives CASSETGSSNQPQHF.